This T cell receptor beta chain is from a study of T cells in Graves' hyperthyroidism and ophthalmopathy. Study findings and constraints: Prediction of ophthalmopathy progression came a median roughly 6.4 months pre-onset.

Recently diagnosed hyperthyroidism of less than 2 months' duration affected patients aged 18 to 65. Remarks on this clonotype: Its target is not known.

Amplification yielded TCR beta CDR3 regions, with RNA transcripts as the source. TCR CDR3 regions were first amplified by RT-PCR with HTBI primers. TCRdb reprocessed the multiplex PCR reads via MiXCR and lists one record per CDR3 protein. The sample lists roughly 170,000 distinct CDR3 sequences, about 9.4% occurring once. V shed 2 bases and J 3 bases; nucleotides not matched to a gene: 4. Germline CDR1 MGHRA, CDR2 YSYEKL. The length of the CDR3 is 15 residues. The clonotype comes from a woman between 18 and 29 years old with Graves' hyperthyroidism that later progressed to Graves' ophthalmopathy. The sequenced sample was blood. The chain uses TRBV4-1 and TRBJ2-7, with 10 positions matching TRBD2. This CDR3 reads CASSQRTSGVYEQYF. The CDR3 bases are TGCGCCAGCAGCCAAAGGACTAGCGGAGTCTACGAGCAGTACTTC.